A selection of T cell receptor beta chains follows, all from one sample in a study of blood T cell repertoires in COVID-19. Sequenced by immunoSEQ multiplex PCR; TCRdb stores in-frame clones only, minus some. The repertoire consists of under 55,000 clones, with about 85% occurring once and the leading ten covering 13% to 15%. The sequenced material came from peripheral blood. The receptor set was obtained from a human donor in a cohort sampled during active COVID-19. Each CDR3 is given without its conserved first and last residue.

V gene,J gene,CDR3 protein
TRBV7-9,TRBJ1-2,ASSDRANYGYT
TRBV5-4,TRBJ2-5,ASSLGLAGGQETQY
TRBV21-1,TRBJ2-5,ASSPRGDDQETQY
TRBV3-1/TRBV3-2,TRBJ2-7,ASSPGLQYEQY
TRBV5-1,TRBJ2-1,ASSSGLAGANEQF
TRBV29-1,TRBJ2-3,SVRQGAQDTQY
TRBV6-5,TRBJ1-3,ASTAGLGNTIY
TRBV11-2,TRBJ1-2,ASSLVDKNYGYT
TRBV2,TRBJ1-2,ASSDSLGYGYT
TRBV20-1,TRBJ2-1,SASSGRGGNEQF
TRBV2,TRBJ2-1,ASWTGGMNNEQF
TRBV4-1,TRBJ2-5,ASSQAPTSAQETQY
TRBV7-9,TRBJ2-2,ASSLGRVAGGRYTGELF
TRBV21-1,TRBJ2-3,ASRGGVGTDTQY
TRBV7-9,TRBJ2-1,ASSFRSPSTGAGNEQF
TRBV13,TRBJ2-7,ASSSGGGVPYEQY
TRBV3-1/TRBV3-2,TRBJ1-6,ASSPETDSFTSPLH
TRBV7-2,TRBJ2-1,ASSTRTSVRSYNEQF
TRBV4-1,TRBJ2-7,ASSHTLAGSYEQY
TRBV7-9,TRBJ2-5,ASSLGAFGAGGPETQY
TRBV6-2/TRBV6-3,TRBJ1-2,ASSLVTGAAIT
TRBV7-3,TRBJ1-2,ASSLTPQDYGYT
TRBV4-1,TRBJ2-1,ASSQVTGGPRGYYNEQF
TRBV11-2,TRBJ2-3,ASSLGVSGFNTDTQY
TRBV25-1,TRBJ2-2,ASSGRESTGELF
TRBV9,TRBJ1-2,ASSVESGFNYGYT
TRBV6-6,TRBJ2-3,ASSSQGSDTQY
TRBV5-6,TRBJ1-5,ASSSSPGGNQPQH
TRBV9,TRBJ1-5,ASSVDGRPNQPQH
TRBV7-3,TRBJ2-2,ASRSGANTGELF
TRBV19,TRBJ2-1,ASSSSGLGAIREQF
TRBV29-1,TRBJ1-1,SVNFGTGSTEAF
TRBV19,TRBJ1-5,ASSPTTGTNQPQH
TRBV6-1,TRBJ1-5,ASSEAARIWQPQH
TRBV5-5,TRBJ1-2,ASSKDRVDGYT
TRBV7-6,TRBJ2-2,ASSKNQGTGELF
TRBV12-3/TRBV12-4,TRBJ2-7,ASSLSGGGEQY
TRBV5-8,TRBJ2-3,ASSFQGYTDTQY
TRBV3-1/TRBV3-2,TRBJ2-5,ASSWGGQETQY
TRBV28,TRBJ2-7,ASSFPPGQGTYEQY
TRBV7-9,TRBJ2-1,ASSLNTVYNEQF
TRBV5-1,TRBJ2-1,ASNLAASYNEQF
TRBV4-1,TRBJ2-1,ASSQETPSGRRRTYNEQF
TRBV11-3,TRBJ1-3,ASSLGTTGLSGNTIY
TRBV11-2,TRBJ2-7,ASSLKRPGLAGVEQY
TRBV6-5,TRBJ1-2,ASSPRVTRGYGYT
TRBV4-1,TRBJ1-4,ASSPPGRGEKLF
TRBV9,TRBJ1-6,ASSAGQGASSPLH
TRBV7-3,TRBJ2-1,ASSLEPWREGWNEQF
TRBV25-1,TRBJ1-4,ASSEYSRATNEKLF
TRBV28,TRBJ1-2,ASSATTGGWHGYT
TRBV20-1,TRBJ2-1,SGLYNEQF
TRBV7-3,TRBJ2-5,ASGRGWGETQY
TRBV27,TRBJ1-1,ASSSRGGMNTEAF